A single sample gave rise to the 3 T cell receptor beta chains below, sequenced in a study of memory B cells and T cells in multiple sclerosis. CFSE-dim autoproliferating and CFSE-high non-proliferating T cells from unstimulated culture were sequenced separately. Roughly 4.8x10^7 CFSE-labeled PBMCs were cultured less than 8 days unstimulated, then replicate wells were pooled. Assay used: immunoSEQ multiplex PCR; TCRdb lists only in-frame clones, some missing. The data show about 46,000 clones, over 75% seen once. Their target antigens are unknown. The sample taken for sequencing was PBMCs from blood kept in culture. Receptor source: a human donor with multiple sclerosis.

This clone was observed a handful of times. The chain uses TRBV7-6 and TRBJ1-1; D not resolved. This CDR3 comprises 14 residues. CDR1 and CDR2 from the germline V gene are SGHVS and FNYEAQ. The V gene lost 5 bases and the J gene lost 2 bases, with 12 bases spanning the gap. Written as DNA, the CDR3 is TGTGCCAGCAGCGCCTTTGGCGGTAACACTGAAGCTTTCTTT. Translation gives CASSAFGGNTEAFF.

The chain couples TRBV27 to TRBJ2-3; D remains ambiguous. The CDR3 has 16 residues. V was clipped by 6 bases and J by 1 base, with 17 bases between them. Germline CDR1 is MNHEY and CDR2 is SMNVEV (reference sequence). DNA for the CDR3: TGTGCCAGCAGAGAGACTCGTCTATTTGGCACAGATACGCAGTATTTT. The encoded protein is CASRETRLFGTDTQYF.

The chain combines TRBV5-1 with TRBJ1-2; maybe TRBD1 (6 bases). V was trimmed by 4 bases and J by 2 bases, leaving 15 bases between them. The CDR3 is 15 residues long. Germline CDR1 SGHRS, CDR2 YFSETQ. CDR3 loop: CASSPLRGPNYGYTF. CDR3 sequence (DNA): TGCGCCAGCAGCCCACTCAGGGGTCCAAACTATGGCTACACCTTC.